Shown below are 32 T cell receptor beta chains from a single sample sequenced in a study of CD8 T cells in ankylosing spondylitis. TCRdb passed the 5' RACE reads through MiXCR, listing each CDR3 protein once. The sample consists of roughly 240,000 distinct CDR3 sequences, under 35% of them appearing once. Sequenced input: blood, either unsorted or a sorted T cell fraction (not recorded which). The receptors derive from a male donor with ankylosing spondylitis or in good health (not recorded which).

This clonotype was seen only a few times. This rearrangement joins TRBV20-1 to TRBJ2-1; D remains unclear. This CDR3 spans 13 amino acids. CDR1 and CDR2 (germline): DFQATT, SNEGSKA (reference sequence). Trimming cost V 2 bases and J 1 base, with 6 bases left between them. Written as DNA, the CDR3 is TGCAGTGCTAGATACGAATCCTACAATGAGCAGTTCTTC. Translating it yields CSARYESYNEQFF.

In this sample, this clonotype turned up a few times. V is TRBV9 and J is TRBJ2-1; 9 positions agree with TRBD2. The CDR3 runs to 17 residues. Germline-derived CDR1 and CDR2 are SGDLS and YYNGEE. After removal of 3 bases from V and 0 bases from J, the junction contained 7 bases not matched to a gene. DNA of the CDR3: TGTGCCAGCAGCGGACGCCTAGCGGGGAGCTCCTACAATGAGCAGTTCTTC. It codes for CASSGRLAGSSYNEQFF.

The chain recombines TRBV29-1 with TRBJ1-2; D ambiguous. The CDR3 is made up of 13 amino acids. Germline CDR1 is SQVTM and CDR2 is ANQGSEA. V lost 5 bases and J 3 bases, leaving 13 bases between the germline ends. The CDR3 bases are TGCAGCGTTCACCCGGACCCCCACTATGGCTACACCTTC. Amino acids: CSVHPDPHYGYTF.

This clonotype was detected a few times. The gene calls are TRBV7-2 and TRBJ2-7; 9 bases fit TRBD2. The CDR3 contains 17 residues. The J segment lost 0 bases and the V segment lost 3 bases, leaving 9 bases of the junction unmatched. CDR1 is SGHTA, CDR2 FQGNSA, per germline. As DNA, the CDR3 is TGTGCCAGCAGCTTGGTTAGCGGGGGCCGTCGCTCCTACGAGCAGTACTTC. Translating gives CASSLVSGGRRSYEQYF. The full variable domain, with the rest looked up from reference TRBV7-2 and TRBJ2-7, is GAGVSQSPSNKVTEKGKDVELRCDPISGHTALYWYRQSLGQGLEFLIYFQGNSAPDKSGLPSDRFSAERTGGSVSTLTIQRTQQEDSAVYLCASSLVSGGRRSYEQYFGPGTRLTVT.

This clonotype appeared many times. The chain carries TRBV20-1 and TRBJ1-1, with D perhaps TRBD1 (5 bases). The germline V gene has CDR1 DFQATT and CDR2 SNEGSKA (reference sequence). The CDR3 extends over 12 amino acids. With 5 bases removed from V and 1 base from J, the gap between germline ends came to 8 bases. This chain's CDR3 is CSAHRPNTEAFF. The CDR3 DNA reads TGCAGTGCTCACAGGCCGAACACTGAAGCTTTCTTT.

V usage is TRBV11-2 and J usage is TRBJ1-1; D remains unclear. V was shortened by 5 bases and J by 0 bases, with 10 bases between the two germline ends. The CDR3 is 14 amino acids. Germline CDR1 reads SGHAT; CDR2 reads FQNNGV. The CDR3 coding sequence is TGTGCCAGCAGCGGAAGGCTCGTGAACACTGAAGCTTTCTTT. It yields the protein CASSGRLVNTEAFF. Full variable domain (rest looked up from reference TRBV11-2 and TRBJ1-1): EAGVAQSPRYKIIEKRQSVAFWCNPISGHATLYWYQQILGQGPKLLIQFQNNGVVDDSQLPKDRFSAERLKGVDSTLKIQPAKLEDSAVYLCASSGRLVNTEAFFGQGTRLTVV.

The chain couples TRBV7-8 to TRBJ2-5; D is tentatively TRBD1 or TRBD2 (5 bases each). Trimming took 4 bases from V and 5 from J, leaving 14 bases between them. CDR1 is SGHVS and CDR2 is FQNEAQ in the germline V gene. There are 14 residues in the CDR3. Here the CDR3 DNA reads TGTGCCAGCAGCTCATCAGGGTGGGGGGAGACCCAGTACTTC. Protein sequence: CASSSSGWGETQYF.

This clonotype came up a few times. The rearrangement joins TRBV9 to TRBJ2-5, with D possibly matching TRBD2 (5 bases). This CDR3 contains 15 residues. Germline CDR1 reads SGDLS; CDR2 reads YYNGEE. Trimming stripped 4 bases from V and 5 bases from J, with 18 bases between. CDR3 protein: CASSTGSPTGETQYF. The CDR3 DNA sequence: TGTGCCAGCAGCACCGGGTCACCCACGGGGGAGACCCAGTACTTC.

The chain employs TRBV28 and TRBJ2-5, with D possibly matching TRBD2 (6 bases). Germline V gene data show CDR1 as MDHEN and CDR2 as SYDVKM. The CDR3 totals 14 residues. Trimming took off 4 bases at V and 4 bases at J, with 13 bases between the two ends. CDR3 region: CASSSLGGAETQYF. The CDR3 DNA follows: TGTGCCAGCAGTTCCCTCGGAGGGGCAGAGACCCAGTACTTC.

J is TRBJ1-2 and V is TRBV15; D is undetermined. The ends were cut back, 0 bases at V and 8 bases at J, with 10 bases in the middle. The CDR3 covers 13 residues. CDR1 and CDR2 (germline): LNHNV, YYDKDF (reference sequence). CDR3 sequence reads: CATSREYSGGYTF. The CDR3 nucleotides read TGTGCCACCAGCAGAGAGTACAGCGGCGGCTACACCTTC.

The chain combines TRBV20-1 with TRBJ2-4; no clear D. CDR1 DFQATT and CDR2 SNEGSKA come from the germline V gene (reference sequence). V lost 6 bases and J 2 bases, leaving 23 bases between the germline ends. This CDR3 comprises 17 residues. CDR3 loop: CSAILGRIVLSKNIQYF. CDR3 sequence (DNA): TGCAGTGCCATCCTAGGGCGGATTGTCCTGTCCAAAAACATTCAGTACTTC.

The chain couples TRBV6-1 to TRBJ2-3; 8 bases agree with TRBD1. The CDR3 covers 17 residues. The ends lost 5 bases at V and 6 bases at J; junction bases unmatched: 16. The germline CDR1 and CDR2 sequences are MNHNS and SASEGT. CDR3 coding DNA: TGTGCCAGCAGTCTATCCTGGACAGGGATAGGGGAGGATACGCAGTATTTT. Translating it yields CASSLSWTGIGEDTQYF.

The chain is built from TRBV5-1 and TRBJ1-1; no firm D call. CDR3 length equals 13 residues. CDR1 is SGHRS, CDR2 YFSETQ, per germline. V was cut by 1 base and J by 0 bases, with 4 bases left in between. The CDR3 spells CASSLYMNTEAFF. As DNA, the CDR3 is TGCGCCAGCAGCTTGTACATGAACACTGAAGCTTTCTTT.

The table lists this clonotype with a few counts. This sequence joins TRBV6-1 and TRBJ2-7; D remains unclear. Looked up from germline, CDR1 is MNHNS and CDR2 is SASEGT. This CDR3 region has 13 residues. The ends were cut back, 7 bases at V and 3 bases at J, with 13 bases in the middle. The CDR3 sequence is CASTSVIIYEQYF. CDR3 in DNA: TGTGCCAGCACCTCGGTGATTATCTACGAGCAGTACTTC.

V gene TRBV28 combines with J gene TRBJ2-3; 9 nucleotides align to TRBD2. The germline V gene has CDR1 MDHEN and CDR2 SYDVKM. V shed 7 bases, J shed 2 bases, and the junction held 7 bases outside the gene matches. CDR3 size: 15 residues. This CDR3 reads CASKKAGGYTDTQYF. The CDR3 bases are TGTGCCAGCAAAAAAGCGGGGGGATACACAGATACGCAGTATTTT.

The rearrangement uses TRBV15 and TRBJ2-1; D unresolved. CDR3 length: 15 amino acids. V was clipped by 2 bases and J by 5 bases, with 13 bases between them. The germline CDR1 and CDR2 sequences are LNHNV and YYDKDF (reference sequence). The CDR3 is CATSRPRVYHNEQFF. The CDR3 nucleotides read TGTGCCACCAGCAGACCGCGTGTATACCACAATGAGCAGTTCTTC.

This clonotype was seen just once. This chain links TRBV12-3 or TRBV12-4 with TRBJ1-2; D ambiguous. CDR3 length: 11 residues. The V end lost 6 bases, the J end lost 4 bases, and 6 bases lay between the germline ends. CDR3 protein: CASSHFYGYTF. As DNA, the CDR3 is TGTGCCAGCAGCCATTTCTATGGCTACACCTTC.

This chain's CDR3 is CASLHGGKNIQYF. CDR3 bases: TGTGCCAGTTTACACGGAGGCAAAAACATTCAGTACTTC. V gene TRBV2 combines with J gene TRBJ2-4; D possibly corresponds to TRBD2 (5 bases). From germline, CDR1 is SNHLY and CDR2 FYNNEI. This CDR3 has 13 residues. The ends were cut back, 9 bases at V and 3 bases at J, with 12 bases in the middle.

In this sample, this clonotype turned up a few times. This chain connects TRBV7-9 to TRBJ1-2; D unclear. Per the germline V gene, CDR1 is SEHNR and CDR2 is FQNEAQ (reference sequence). Trimming shortened V by 8 bases and J by 1 base, and 11 bases separated the two germline ends. This CDR3 comprises 13 residues. CDR3 DNA sequence: TGTGCCAGCGGTAAAGGGTTTAACTATGGCTACACCTTC. Its translation is CASGKGFNYGYTF.

This CDR3 is CSARAGGERQYF. In DNA, the CDR3 is TGCAGTGCTAGGGCGGGGGGCGAGAGGCAGTACTTC. The rearrangement uses TRBV20-1 and TRBJ2-7; 8 bases align to TRBD2. Trimming at V came to 3 bases and at J to 9 bases, leaving 7 bases not matched to a gene. The CDR3 consists of 12 residues. Germline V gene data show CDR1 as DFQATT and CDR2 as SNEGSKA (reference sequence).

In its sample, this clonotype was seen many times. The chain uses TRBV20-1 and TRBJ2-7; weak D call: TRBD2 (6 bases). The CDR3 runs 12 residues. V gave up 4 bases and J gave up 0 bases, with 7 bases separating them. CDR1 and CDR2 from the germline V gene are DFQATT and SNEGSKA (reference sequence). CDR3 in amino acids: CSAKDYSYEQYF. CDR3 DNA: TGCAGTGCTAAGGACTACTCCTACGAGCAGTACTTC.

The chain couples TRBV20-1 to TRBJ2-1, with D tentatively TRBD1 (6 bases). From germline, CDR1 is DFQATT and CDR2 SNEGSKA (reference sequence). The CDR3 runs to 12 residues. In nucleotides, the CDR3 is TGCAGGCAGGGGCAGGTCCGAAATGAGCAGTTCTTC. Translated: CRQGQVRNEQFF.

This clonotype was detected a few times. The chain has TRBV29-1 and TRBJ2-7; 9 bases align to TRBD2. CDR1 is SQVTM, CDR2 ANQGSEA, per germline. Unmatched junction bases numbered 8, after V lost 6 bases and J lost 5 bases. There are 13 residues in the CDR3. This CDR3 is CSVASGVSDEQYF. CDR3 coding DNA: TGCAGCGTGGCTAGCGGGGTGTCCGACGAGCAGTACTTC.

The genes are TRBV28 and TRBJ2-7; possibly TRBD1 for D (6 bases). V lost 2 bases and J 0 bases, leaving 11 bases between the germline ends. This CDR3 has 15 residues. The germline gives CDR1 MDHEN, CDR2 SYDVKM. CDR3 residues: CASSLVLGASYEQYF. The CDR3 coding sequence is TGTGCCAGCAGTTTAGTTTTGGGGGCCTCCTACGAGCAGTACTTC.

The rearrangement joins TRBV11-2 to TRBJ2-1; TRBD2 matches 11 bases. Looked up from germline, CDR1 is SGHAT and CDR2 is FQNNGV. The V and J ends lost 5 bases and 0 bases, in that order; junction bases with no gene match: 9. The length of the CDR3 is 18 residues. The CDR3 loop is CASSRGLAGASSYNEQFF. The CDR3, as DNA: TGTGCCAGCAGCCGCGGACTAGCGGGTGCAAGCTCCTACAATGAGCAGTTCTTC.

The V call is TRBV6-1, the J call TRBJ1-5; TRBD1 agrees at 9 bases. Germline V gene sequence: CDR1 MNHNS, CDR2 SASEGT. The trim removed 6 bases at V and 6 bases at J, leaving 15 bases unmatched. The CDR3 has 17 residues. CDR3 sequence reads: CASRTKGQGNSLQPQHF. CDR3 DNA: TGTGCCAGCAGAACGAAGGGACAGGGAAATTCCCTTCAGCCCCAGCATTTT.

The rearrangement uses TRBV6-2 or TRBV6-3 and TRBJ2-7, with D perhaps TRBD1 (6 bases). Looked up from germline, CDR1 is MNHEY and CDR2 is SVGEGT. Trimming stripped 2 bases from V and 4 bases from J, with 9 bases between. The CDR3 extends over 13 amino acids. The CDR3 DNA reads TGTGCCAGCAGTTACGGTAGGGGGTACGAGCAGTACTTC. Its protein product is CASSYGRGYEQYF.

This clonotype was detected only a few times. The chain recombines TRBV10-1 with TRBJ2-1; 8 bases are shared with TRBD2. The CDR3 is 15 residues long. V trimming: 3 bases; J trimming: 3 bases; junction bases outside the gene matches: 4. From germline, CDR1 is WNHNN and CDR2 SYGVQD (reference sequence). CDR3 sequence (DNA): TGCGCCAGCAGTGATGATAGCGGGGTCTACAATGAGCAGTTCTTC. This encodes CASSDDSGVYNEQFF.

This clonotype occurred a few times. The chain joins TRBV29-1 to TRBJ2-2, with TRBD2 as a possible D gene (5 bases). CDR1 SQVTM and CDR2 ANQGSEA come from the germline V gene. The CDR3 contains 16 residues. V was trimmed by 0 bases and J by 6 bases, leaving 17 bases between them. The CDR3: CSVEDFFEAGAGELFF. The CDR3 nucleotides are TGCAGCGTTGAAGATTTTTTCGAGGCCGGGGCCGGGGAGCTGTTTTTT.

CDR3 in DNA: TGTGCCAGCAGTTTGGCCACAGGGGGCGCGGAGCAGTACTTC. This gives the protein CASSLATGGAEQYF. This chain connects TRBV27 to TRBJ2-7, with 9 nucleotides matching TRBD1. Germline V gene lookup returns CDR1 MNHEY and CDR2 SMNVEV (reference sequence). V was pared by 3 bases and J by 7 bases, with 7 bases of the junction left unmatched. The CDR3 extends over 14 amino acids.

The CDR3 loop reads CASSEGSSGSHNEQFF. The DNA of the CDR3 is TGTGCCAGCAGTGAAGGGTCTAGCGGGTCCCACAATGAGCAGTTCTTC. The rearrangement uses TRBV2 and TRBJ2-1, with 8 bases lining up with TRBD2. The CDR3 has 16 amino acids. V dropped 1 base and J dropped 5; count of bases not matched to a gene: 7. Germline CDR1 SNHLY, CDR2 FYNNEI.

The chain carries TRBV7-9 and TRBJ1-1; D is uncertain. Trimming removed 0 bases from V and 3 bases from J, with 5 bases in between. The germline V gene encodes CDR1 SEHNR and CDR2 FQNEAQ (reference sequence). This CDR3 is 13 amino acids long. CDR3 coding DNA: TGTGCCAGCAGCTTAGCCACGGACACTGAAGCTTTCTTT. Its protein is CASSLATDTEAFF.